The sequence of this T cell receptor (beta chain) was determined in a study of beta chain features in type 1 diabetes listed by TCRdb under 2018. Regarding the study in general: No differences in mean age, gender distribution, total cell number or subset yield were found between patients and healthy donors. Regulatory and stem cell-like memory subsets were isolated from only 8 patients and about eight healthy donors, whereas naive and central memory subsets came from all 30 or so donors. A total of approximately 100,000,000 sorted cells were examined across all samples, and the number of cells per subset was strongly correlated with RNA yield. In the study, TCRB repertoires of sorted circulating CD4+ T cell subsets from recently diagnosed type 1 diabetes patients were compared with those of matched healthy donors.

All of the isolated RNA was reverse transcribed with the High Capacity cDNA Reverse Transcription Kit, so expressed TCRB transcripts were sequenced. Naive, central memory and regulatory T cell samples underwent deep immunoSEQ sequencing, averaging roughly 3.3 million total reads per sample. Sorted cells were lysed in RLT buffer and RNA was extracted with DNase-treated RNeasy Micro or Mini kits, depending on cell number. To prevent cross-contamination, each cell subset was processed individually, whereas patient and healthy donor samples were processed jointly. Using the immunoSEQ multiplex PCR, TCRB sequences were amplified from cDNA into 87-bp fragments spanning the CDR3 region. The amplicons were sequenced using the Illumina HiSeq platform. Regarding the original processing steps: Synthetic template baselines were used to correct PCR bias computationally, reads within Hamming distance 2 were collapsed, and singletons that could not be merged were discarded. By aligning reads against IMGT, V, D and J genes, CDR3 length, and insertions or deletions at six rearrangement sites were assigned. Clonotype counts were normalized to sorted cell number within each subset before computing true diversity and Gini coefficients with the tcR R package. Repertoire sharing was quantified using the overlap coefficient calculated on TCRB nucleotide sequences. As a proxy for the pre-selection repertoire, out-of-frame TCRB sequences from naive cells were analyzed. TCRdb holds this immuneACCESS table with in-frame rearrangements only. Some clones are missing; in checked studies, unresolved V genes explain under half, and the rest has no known cause. V and J calls plus clone size are reproduced from that table; the DNA served to infer D and trimming. The sample table lists hundreds of thousands of clones, 13% of them with a count of one. The top ten constitute 0.02% to 0.025% of the sample.

Broad study findings and their caveats: Type 1 diabetes patients showed a moderate but significant shortening of TCRB CDR3 length in all four CD4+ subsets. PCR may preferentially amplify shorter templates, but because patient and control samples were amplified and corrected together, any resulting skew would affect both groups equally. Only small numbers of individuals were included in the HLA sub-analyses, which left unresolved whether HLA type had any influence on TCRB rearrangement. At VDJ recombination sites, type 1 diabetes patients had fewer insertions and more deleted nucleotides, which implies abnormalities in thymic rearrangement. The naive, central memory and regulatory TCRB repertoires appeared to resemble one another more closely among patients than among healthy donors. Because cDNA was sequenced instead of genomic DNA, activated cells with high expression could be over-represented, although the groups did not differ in activation or CD3 levels.

This clone has more than one count but fewer than ten. Its antigen specificity is not known. No much larger clone is present one base from it, and per-base qualities are unavailable. Clipping removes 8 bases from V and 5 bases from J, with 8 as the unmatched junction base count. CDR1 SNHLY and CDR2 FYNNEI were looked up in the germline V gene. The CDR3 holds 13 amino acids from the cysteine to the phenylalanine. Only CDR3 DNA remains: 39 bases, in frame from the first base. Each donor gave one peripheral blood draw, averaging roughly 120 mL, which was collected into heparinised tubes. A BD FACSAria II was used to sort naive, central memory, regulatory and stem cell-like memory CD4+ T cells with a panel that included CD45RO, CCR7, CD25, CD127, CD95 and CD27. Every sorted population had a purity above 95%. Right away, PBMCs were isolated by Lymphoprep density gradient centrifugation and were stained directly, with no culture step. Samples were stained and sorted in pairs, with one healthy donor and one patient per experiment, so that batch effects were minimized.

The V gene is TRBV2 and the J gene is TRBJ2-5; 7 middle bases align to TRBD2. This receptor was taken from a man aged 18 to 29 with type 1 diabetes. The material sequenced was naive CD4+ T cells from blood. The intended sense of this specimen's cell subset or site label: true naive CD4+ T cells. The CDR3 amino acid sequence is: CASRRLAWETQYF. The DNA sequence is given as TGTGCCAGCCGACGACTAGCCTGGGAGACCCAGTACTTC.